A single TCR beta chain is shown here with its context. The data belong to a study of blood T cell repertoires in COVID-19. Looking at the study overall: There were acute and convalescent COVID-19 samples, and they came from the United States, Italy and Spain.

Authors' methods: Estimation of nucleated cell counts relied on the amplification of reference gene primers. Data came from immunoSEQ multiplex PCR; TCRdb stores just in-frame clones and leaves some out. V and J calls and clone size are as listed in that table; D and trimming were resolved from the DNA. The sample consists of some 100,000 clones, roughly 90% of them appearing once. The CDR3 totals 15 residues. J lost 4 bases, V lost 3 bases, and 8 bases had no gene match. Germline V gene sequence: CDR1 DFQATT, CDR2 SNEGSKA (reference sequence). Sequences were obtained from peripheral blood. The receptor comes from a man aged 65 to 85 with acute or convalescent COVID-19. This rearrangement joins TRBV20-1 to TRBJ2-7; 11 bases align to TRBD2. The CDR3 spells CSASVSTSGSYEQYF. CDR3 nucleotides: TGCAGTGCTAGTGTGTCTACTAGCGGGAGTTACGAGCAGTACTTC.